This T cell receptor (beta chain) came from a study of T cells after posttransplantation cyclophosphamide. Only in-frame clones appear in the TCRdb table, and some are missing; sequencing was by immunoSEQ multiplex PCR. The sample yields about 37,000 clones, without any singletons. There are a few counts of this clone. What it binds is unknown. The CDR3 extends over 14 amino acids. With V trimmed by 0 bases and J by 4 bases, 3 bases remained unmatched. Germline V gene lookup returns CDR1 SGHRS and CDR2 YFSETQ. Points from the study as a whole: Recipient CMV seropositivity and CMV reactivation strongly tracked TRB clonality.

This clonotype was sampled from a man aged 30-40 years in good health and a related stem cell transplant donor. The source material was PBMCs. The rearrangement joins TRBV5-1 to TRBJ1-1; 7 bases are shared with TRBD1. In DNA, the CDR3 is TGCGCCAGCAGCTTGGGACAGGGATCCACTGAAGCTTTCTTT. The encoded protein is CASSLGQGSTEAFF.